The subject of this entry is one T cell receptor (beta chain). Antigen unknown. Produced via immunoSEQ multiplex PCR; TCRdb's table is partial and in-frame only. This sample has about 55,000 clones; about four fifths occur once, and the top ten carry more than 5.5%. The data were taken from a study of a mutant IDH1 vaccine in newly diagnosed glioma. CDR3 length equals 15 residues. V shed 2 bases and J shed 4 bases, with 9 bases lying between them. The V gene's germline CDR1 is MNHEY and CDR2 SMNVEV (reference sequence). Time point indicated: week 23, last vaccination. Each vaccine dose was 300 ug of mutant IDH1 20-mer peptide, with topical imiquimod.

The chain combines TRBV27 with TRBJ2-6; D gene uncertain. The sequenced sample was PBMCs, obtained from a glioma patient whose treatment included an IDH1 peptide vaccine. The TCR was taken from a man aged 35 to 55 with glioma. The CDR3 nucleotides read TGTGCCAGCAGTTTAATGGCTTCCGGGGCCAACGTCCTGACTTTC. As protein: CASSLMASGANVLTF.